The present TCR beta chain was sequenced within a study of blood T cell repertoires in COVID-19. Study overall: T cells, B-cell-depleted T cells, or PBMCs supplied cDNA or gDNA.

Per the study methods: For nucleated cells, counts were estimated from reference gene primer amplification. Clones were sequenced by immunoSEQ multiplex PCR, and TCRdb holds only the in-frame ones, with some missing. V, J and clone size are those of that table, while D and trimming were read from the DNA. This sample yields approximately 160,000 clones, of which approximately 88% are seen a single time; roughly 2.9% belongs to the top ten. This CDR3 has 15 amino acids. V gave up 1 base and J gave up 2 bases, with 10 bases separating them. Looked up from germline, CDR1 is SGHTA and CDR2 is FQGNSA. Material for sequencing was peripheral blood. The chain recombines TRBV7-2 with TRBJ2-3; TRBD1 is a possible D gene (5 bases). This receptor was identified in a woman in her sixties or seventies with acute or convalescent COVID-19. DNA for the CDR3: TGTGCCAGCAGCTTAGGGGCAGGGCACACAGATACGCAGTATTTT. As protein: CASSLGAGHTDTQYF.